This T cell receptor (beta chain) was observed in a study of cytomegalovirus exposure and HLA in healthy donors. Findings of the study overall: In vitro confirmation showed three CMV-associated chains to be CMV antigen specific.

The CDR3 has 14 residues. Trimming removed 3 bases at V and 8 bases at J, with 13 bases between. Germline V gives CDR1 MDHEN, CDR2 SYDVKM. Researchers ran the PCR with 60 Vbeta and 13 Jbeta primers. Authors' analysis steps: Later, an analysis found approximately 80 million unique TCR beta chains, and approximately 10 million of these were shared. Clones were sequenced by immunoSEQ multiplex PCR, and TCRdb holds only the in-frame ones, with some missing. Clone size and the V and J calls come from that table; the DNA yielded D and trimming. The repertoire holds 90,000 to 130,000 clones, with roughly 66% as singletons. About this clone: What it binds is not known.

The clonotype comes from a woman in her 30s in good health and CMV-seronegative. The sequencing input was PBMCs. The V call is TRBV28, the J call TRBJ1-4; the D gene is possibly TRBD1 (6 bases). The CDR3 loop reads CASSFRRGSEKLFF. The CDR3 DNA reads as TGTGCCAGCAGTTTTCGCAGGGGCAGCGAAAAACTGTTTTTT.